The 9 T cell receptor beta chains reported below all come from one sample, sequenced in a study of T cell responses to AZD1222 COVID-19 vaccine. The table came from immunoSEQ multiplex PCR; TCRdb's copy has only in-frame clones and leaves some out. The sample holds around 120,000 clones, about 91% seen once. The sample here was peripheral blood, taken on day 0 of AZD1222 vaccination. The receptors here all came from an adult in good health.

The chain employs TRBV25-1 and TRBJ1-1; D gene uncertain. The CDR3 length is 11 residues. The ends were cut back, 8 bases at V and 1 base at J, with 5 bases in the middle. In germline, CDR1 is MGHDK, CDR2 SYGVNS. CDR3 loop: CASRGNTEAFF. The CDR3, as DNA: TGTGCCAGCCGGGGGAACACTGAAGCTTTCTTT. The full variable domain, completed using reference TRBV25-1 and TRBJ1-1, is EADIYQTPRYLVIGTGKKITLECSQTMGHDKMYWYQQDPGMELHLIHYSYGVNSTEKGDLSSESTVSRIRTEHFPLTLESARPSHTSQYLCASRGNTEAFFGQGTRLTVV.

CDR3 nucleotide sequence: TGTGCCAGTAGTCCCGGGACAGGGGGCGATTACGGCTACACCTTC. Its protein product is CASSPGTGGDYGYTF. The rearrangement joins TRBV19 to TRBJ1-2; TRBD1 aligns across 12 bases. CDR1 is LNHDA and CDR2 is SQIVND in the germline V gene (reference sequence). CDR3 length equals 15 residues. After removal of 5 bases from V and 8 bases from J, the junction contained 9 bases not matched to a gene.

V is TRBV5-8 and J is TRBJ2-1; 15 positions match TRBD2. The CDR3 length is 13 residues. Trimming at V came to 4 bases and at J to 15 bases, leaving 5 bases not matched to a gene. Germline V lookup: CDR1 SGHTS, CDR2 YDEGEE. The CDR3 DNA sequence: TGTGCCAGCAGCGGACTAGCGGGGGGGTCTCGGTTCTTC. Residues: CASSGLAGGSRFF.

The chain employs TRBV2 and TRBJ2-7; TRBD2 aligns across 9 bases. This CDR3 has 18 amino acids. Germline loops: CDR1 SNHLY, CDR2 FYNNEI. V shed 5 bases and J 0 bases; nucleotides not matched to a gene: 14. CDR3 coding DNA: TGTGCCAGCAGTACTTCCGACTCTCTAGCGGGGTCCTCCTACGAGCAGTACTTC. Encoded protein: CASSTSDSLAGSSYEQYF.

The chain links TRBV28 to TRBJ2-1; D not certain. With 2 bases removed from V and 7 bases from J, the gap between germline ends came to 6 bases. Germline CDR1 and CDR2: MDHEN and SYDVKM. This CDR3 comprises 12 residues. The chain's CDR3 is CASSLRVNEQFF. In nucleotides, the CDR3 is TGTGCCAGCAGTTTAAGGGTAAATGAGCAGTTCTTC. The full variable domain, with the rest looked up from reference TRBV28 and TRBJ2-1, is DVKVTQSSRYLVKRTGEKVFLECVQDMDHENMFWYRQDPGLGLRLIYFSYDVKMKEKGDIPEGYSVSREKKERFSLILESASTNQTSMYLCASSLRVNEQFFGPGTRLTVL.

V gene TRBV21-1 combines with J gene TRBJ2-7. TRBV21-1 is flagged as a pseudogene. The CDR3 extends over 15 amino acids. CDR3 DNA: TGTGCCAGCACCCCAAAGAGTTGCATGGCTCTTGAGCAGTACTTC. This encodes CASTPKSCMALEQYF.

The chain is built from TRBV13 and TRBJ2-3; TRBD2 matches at 11 bases. This CDR3 spans 18 amino acids. Germline V gene data show CDR1 as PRHDT and CDR2 as FYEKMQ (reference sequence). Germline trimming cut 0 bases from V and 5 bases from J; bases unmatched to any gene: 10. CDR3 sequence reads: CASSLGATSGGIKDTQYF. In DNA form, the CDR3 reads TGTGCCAGCAGCTTAGGGGCAACTAGCGGGGGTATCAAAGATACGCAGTATTTT.

J is TRBJ2-5 and V is TRBV7-6; D might be TRBD2 (7 bases). Germline V lookup: CDR1 SGHVS, CDR2 FNYEAQ. Deletions cut 1 base from V and 4 bases from J, with 16 bases between. This CDR3 region has 16 residues. The CDR3 sequence: CASSLGLRGGGETQYF. CDR3 coding DNA: TGTGCCAGCAGCTTAGGGCTCAGGGGAGGGGGAGAGACCCAGTACTTC.

Turning to this clone: Other DNA sequences of this sample code for an identical CDR3. The CDR3: CASSPGGSYNEQFF. The CDR3 region has the DNA TGTGCCAGCAGCCCCGGGGGGTCCTACAATGAGCAGTTCTTC. The V and J genes are TRBV27 and TRBJ2-1; 7 bases agree with TRBD2. V gave up 6 bases and J gave up 1 base; unmatched junction bases: 3. Germline CDR1 reads MNHEY; CDR2 reads SMNVEV (reference sequence). The CDR3 runs to 14 residues.